Presented here are 31 T cell receptor beta chains from one specimen sequenced in a study of technical replicates of blood from several donors. Repertoires were generated with immunoSEQ multiplex PCR, while TCRdb's copy carries only in-frame clones and drops some. The sample has tens of thousands of clones, 88% seen once. The specimen sequenced was PBMCs. All receptors derive from a human donor in good health. Some clones in this sample may be carry-over from other donors' samples.

The rearrangement uses TRBV15 and TRBJ2-3; D remains unclear. The V end was cut by 1 base, the J end by 4 bases, with 6 bases between. The CDR3 length is 13 residues. Germline CDR1 and CDR2: LNHNV and YYDKDF (reference sequence). The CDR3 sequence: CATSRVVADTQYF. The CDR3 bases are TGTGCCACCAGCAGAGTAGTCGCAGATACGCAGTATTTT.

The gene calls are TRBV6-6 and TRBJ2-3; 9 nucleotides line up with TRBD2. Germline V gene data show CDR1 as MNHNY and CDR2 as SVGAGI (reference sequence). This CDR3 is built from 16 residues. The ends lost 6 bases at V and 5 bases at J; junction bases unmatched: 12. CDR3 DNA: TGTGCCAGCAGCGACCTAGCGGGACGAGTGGAAGATACGCAGTATTTT. Translated: CASSDLAGRVEDTQYF.

This chain uses TRBV2 with TRBJ2-7; 10 nucleotides line up with TRBD1. Trimming took 8 bases from V and 4 from J; bases not matched to a gene: 2. Germline CDR1 SNHLY, CDR2 FYNNEI. The CDR3 extends over 12 amino acids. The CDR3, as DNA: TGTGCCAGCCGGGACAGGGGATACGAGCAGTACTTC. It is translated as CASRDRGYEQYF.

The chain carries TRBV6-1 and TRBJ1-2, with 7 positions matching TRBD1. With 5 bases clipped from V and 7 bases from J, the junction kept 7 bases outside the gene matches. CDR3 length: 13 residues. The germline V gene has CDR1 MNHNS and CDR2 SASEGT. CDR3 nucleotides: TGTGCCAGCAGTAACAGACAGGGACTTGGCTACACCTTC. Translated, it gives CASSNRQGLGYTF.

This clone has just one count. The chain combines TRBV4-1 with TRBJ2-7, with a tentative D call TRBD1 (5 bases). The CDR3 extends over 13 amino acids. Trimming stripped 3 bases from V and 2 bases from J, with 8 bases between. Germline CDR1 reads MGHRA; CDR2 reads YSYEKL. CDR3 amino acids: CASSHDRTYEQYF. DNA of the CDR3: TGCGCCAGCAGCCACGACAGAACCTACGAGCAGTACTTC.

The rearrangement uses TRBV7-2 and TRBJ1-4; 7 nucleotides align to TRBD1. J was trimmed by 6 bases and V by 3 bases; bases with no gene match: 4. The CDR3 extends over 14 amino acids. CDR1 and CDR2 (germline): SGHTA, FQGNSA. CDR3 residues: CASSLDRSHEKLFF. CDR3 nucleotides: TGTGCCAGCAGCTTGGACAGGTCCCATGAAAAACTGTTTTTT.

The V call is TRBV4-2, the J call TRBJ1-4; 7 bases are a match to TRBD1. This CDR3 has 16 amino acids. CDR1 is LGHNA, CDR2 YNFKEQ, per germline. Germline trimming cut 7 bases from V and 7 bases from J; bases unmatched to any gene: 15. In DNA, the CDR3 is TGTGCCAGCACCACGGGGGCCGGGACAGTAGGTGAAAAACTGTTTTTT. It is translated as CASTTGAGTVGEKLFF.

The J gene is TRBJ1-1, the V gene TRBV6-5; possibly TRBD1 for D (5 bases). The V gene's germline CDR1 is MNHEY and CDR2 SVGAGI. V dropped 6 bases and J dropped 8 bases, with 19 bases sitting between them. CDR3 length equals 14 residues. CDR3 nucleotide sequence: TGTGCCAGCAGCCCCGGGGGTATATTTTCAGAAGCTTTCTTT. Translating gives CASSPGGIFSEAFF.

V and J are TRBV7-9 and TRBJ1-1, with D maybe TRBD1 (5 bases). Trimming left V 6 bases short and J 1 base short, with 6 bases between. This CDR3 contains 12 residues. Germline CDR1 reads SEHNR; CDR2 reads FQNEAQ (reference sequence). CDR3 in amino acids: CASRQENTEAFF. CDR3 DNA sequence: TGTGCCAGCAGACAGGAGAACACTGAAGCTTTCTTT.

This clone was counted once. The V gene is TRBV11-3, the J gene TRBJ2-7; the match to TRBD1 covers 7 bases. The J segment lost 0 bases and the V segment lost 5 bases, leaving 1 base of the junction unmatched. The V gene's germline CDR1 is SGHNT and CDR2 YENEEA. This CDR3 is built from 13 residues. CDR3 residues: CASSRDSSYEQYF. As DNA, the CDR3 is TGTGCCAGCAGCAGGGACAGCTCCTACGAGCAGTACTTC.

The chain couples TRBV4-1 to TRBJ1-3, with 8 bases matching TRBD1. V shed 2 bases and J 5 bases; nucleotides not matched to a gene: 8. Germline lookup yields CDR1 MGHRA and CDR2 YSYEKL. The CDR3 loop spans 16 amino acids. CDR3 sequence: CASSQPGTGPRNTIYF. DNA of the CDR3: TGCGCCAGCAGCCAACCGGGGACAGGACCCAGAAACACCATATATTTT.

The chain is built from TRBV2 and TRBJ1-5, with D hard to call. This CDR3 region has 14 residues. Germline assignment: CDR1 SNHLY and CDR2 FYNNEI. For the CDR3, the DNA is TGTGCTACCCGAGGAGACGTTGTTAATCAGCCCCAGCATTTT. This codes for CATRGDVVNQPQHF.

The chain is built from TRBV4-3 and TRBJ1-4; 7 bases fit TRBD1. The CDR3 covers 14 residues. Losses at the gene ends were 3 bases for V and 4 bases for J; bases not matched to a gene: 2. CDR1 is LGHNA and CDR2 is YSLEER in the germline V gene. The CDR3 protein is CASSQTGFNEKLFF. The CDR3 DNA sequence: TGCGCCAGCAGCCAGACAGGGTTTAATGAAAAACTGTTTTTT.

The V gene is TRBV5-4, the J gene TRBJ2-2, with 11 bases lining up with TRBD2. CDR1 and CDR2 from the germline V gene are SGHNT and YYREEE (reference sequence). J gave up 4 bases and V 2 bases, and 1 base lay outside the gene matches. The CDR3 length is 15 residues. The CDR3 nucleotides are TGTGCCAGCAGCTTTAGCGGGAGGGGCACCGGGGAGCTGTTTTTT. It encodes CASSFSGRGTGELFF.

The chain is built from TRBV6-5 and TRBJ2-7, with 8 bases matching TRBD1. CDR1 and CDR2 from the germline V gene are MNHEY and SVGAGI. This CDR3 is 15 amino acids long. J lost 2 bases, V lost 2 bases, and 5 bases had no gene match. The CDR3 region is CASSYRGQAPYEQYF. CDR3 coding DNA: TGTGCCAGCAGTTACCGGGGACAGGCCCCCTACGAGCAGTACTTC.

V is TRBV4-2 and J is TRBJ2-7; 8 positions agree with TRBD2. The germline CDR1 and CDR2 sequences are LGHNA and YNFKEQ. The CDR3 loop spans 17 amino acids. J gave up 5 bases and V 1 base, and 13 bases lay outside the gene matches. CDR3 DNA sequence: TGTGCCAGCAGCCAAGTCTCCTCGGCCGGGGGGGCCCACGAGCAGTACTTC. This gives the protein CASSQVSSAGGAHEQYF.

This clone was recorded a few times. The chain uses TRBV11-2 and TRBJ2-5, with D unresolved. From germline, CDR1 is SGHAT and CDR2 FQNNGV. The CDR3 is made up of 12 amino acids. The V end was cut by 0 bases, the J end by 4 bases, with 3 bases between. The CDR3 sequence: CASSLERETQYF. CDR3 nucleotide sequence: TGTGCCAGCAGCTTAGAGAGAGAGACCCAGTACTTC.

The chain couples TRBV27 to TRBJ2-7; 7 bases map to TRBD2. The CDR3 runs 16 residues. The V and J ends lost 6 bases and 9 bases, in that order; junction bases with no gene match: 20. Germline CDR1 reads MNHEY; CDR2 reads SMNVEV (reference sequence). Here the CDR3 DNA reads TGTGCCAGCAGGACAGAGCTAGCGGTTAATTCTACGAGGCAGTACTTC. Residues: CASRTELAVNSTRQYF.

The chain joins TRBV21-1 to TRBJ2-7; no check of the table's D call, TRBD2, against the DNA was made. TRBV21-1 is noted as a pseudogene. CDR3 length equals 11 residues. CDR3 bases: TGTGCCAGCATCACAAGGGCGGGGGTAGAATTC. Its protein product is CASITRAGVEF.

The V call is TRBV5-1, the J call TRBJ2-1, with 10 bases that match TRBD2. V dropped 5 bases and J dropped 4; count of bases not matched to a gene: 9. The CDR3 is 16 residues long. The V gene's germline CDR1 is SGHRS and CDR2 YFSETQ. This CDR3 reads CASSRASGSGYNEQFF. The CDR3 bases are TGCGCCAGCAGTCGGGCTAGCGGGAGTGGGTACAATGAGCAGTTCTTC.

The CDR3 region is CASSKSGTSGRNEQFF. In nucleotides, the CDR3 is TGTGCCAGCAGCAAATCCGGGACTAGCGGGAGGAATGAGCAGTTCTTC. The rearrangement links TRBV21-1 to TRBJ2-1; TRBD2 was called by the table and not checked on the DNA. TRBV21-1 is a listed pseudogene. The CDR3 sequence is 16 residues long.

This clone was detected only a few times. The chain uses TRBV7-9 and TRBJ2-3; D gene unclear. This CDR3 is built from 14 residues. Germline CDR1 and CDR2: SEHNR and FQNEAQ (reference sequence). V lost 0 bases, J lost 2 bases, and 6 bases lay in between. This CDR3 reads CASSLAQATDTQYF. Written as DNA, the CDR3 is TGTGCCAGCAGCTTAGCCCAGGCCACAGATACGCAGTATTTT.

CDR3: CASSPGQGERGYTF. As DNA, the CDR3 is TGTGCCAGCTCACCGGGACAGGGCGAGCGGGGCTACACCTTC. The V gene is TRBV18, the J gene TRBJ1-2; 9 nucleotides line up with TRBD1. CDR1 and CDR2 (germline): KGHSH, LQKENI. The junction had 7 bases not matched to a gene; V was cut back by 3 bases and J by 8 bases. There are 14 residues in the CDR3. Full variable domain (rest looked up from reference TRBV18 and TRBJ1-2): NAGVMQNPRHLVRRRGQEARLRCSPMKGHSHVYWYRQLPEEGLKFMVYLQKENIIDESGMPKERFSAEFPKEGPSILRIQQVVRGDSAAYFCASSPGQGERGYTFGSGTRLTVV.

V is TRBV18 and J is TRBJ2-3; 8 bases line up with TRBD1. Germline V gene sequence: CDR1 KGHSH, CDR2 LQKENI. With 5 bases clipped from V and 2 bases from J, the junction kept 3 bases outside the gene matches. The CDR3 covers 14 residues. The DNA for the CDR3 is TGTGCCAGCTCAACGGGACAGGCCACAGATACGCAGTATTTT. This translates into CASSTGQATDTQYF.

The V and J genes are TRBV30 and TRBJ1-5, with TRBD1 identical over 7 bases. V lost 5 bases, J lost 4 bases, and 11 bases stayed unmatched. The germline V gene has CDR1 GTSNPN and CDR2 SVGIG (reference sequence). CDR3 length equals 15 residues. The CDR3 loop is CAWQPGTVGNQPQHF. The CDR3 DNA reads as TGTGCCTGGCAACCCGGGACAGTCGGGAATCAGCCCCAGCATTTT.

This clone was seen a single time. The genes are TRBV27 and TRBJ2-5; D may be TRBD1 (5 bases). The CDR3 is 15 amino acids. Deletions cut 4 bases from V and 2 bases from J, with 14 bases between. Germline assignment: CDR1 MNHEY and CDR2 SMNVEV (reference sequence). CDR3 nucleotide sequence: TGTGCCAGCAGTTCCCTCCGACAGATTCAAGAGACCCAGTACTTC. The encoded protein is CASSSLRQIQETQYF.

The chain recombines TRBV19 with TRBJ1-4, with D tentatively TRBD1 (6 bases). Trimming removed 4 bases from V and 5 bases from J, with 11 bases in between. Germline V lookup: CDR1 LNHDA, CDR2 SQIVND (reference sequence). The CDR3 runs to 14 residues. The CDR3 loop is CASSTQGQNEKLFF. In DNA form, the CDR3 reads TGTGCCAGTAGTACTCAGGGACAAAATGAAAAACTGTTTTTT.

The chain is built from TRBV2 and TRBJ1-3; tentative D call: TRBD1 (5 bases). This CDR3 spans 14 amino acids. Trimming pared 3 bases from V and 8 bases from J, leaving 14 bases between. Germline assignment: CDR1 SNHLY and CDR2 FYNNEI. The CDR3 here is CASSERGDGHTIYF. CDR3 nucleotide sequence: TGTGCCAGCAGTGAGCGCGGGGACGGACACACCATATATTTT.

This clone was seen just once. This chain uses TRBV2 with TRBJ1-1; TRBD1 aligns across 7 bases. Germline CDR1 and CDR2: SNHLY and FYNNEI. The CDR3 is made up of 13 amino acids. The trim removed 7 bases at V and 2 bases at J, leaving 4 bases unmatched. The CDR3 DNA reads TGTGCCAGCACCCGGGACAGCAACACTGAAGCTTTCTTT. Protein: CASTRDSNTEAFF.

In this sample, this clone turned up a few times. The chain joins TRBV7-2 to TRBJ2-5; TRBD2 matches at 12 bases. CDR1 is SGHTA, CDR2 FQGNSA, per germline. CDR3 length: 16 residues. V lost 2 bases to trimming and J lost 4 bases; unmatched junction nucleotides: 5. CDR3 residues: CASSLRLAGVRETQYF. CDR3 DNA: TGTGCCAGCAGCTTAAGACTAGCGGGAGTACGAGAGACCCAGTACTTC.

The chain links TRBV7-3 to TRBJ2-3; 7 nucleotides agree with TRBD1. Germline V gives CDR1 SGHTA, CDR2 FQGTGA. The CDR3 loop spans 13 amino acids. Trimming took 4 bases from V and 4 from J; bases not matched to a gene: 2. Here the CDR3 reads CASSSTGSDTQYF. CDR3 bases: TGTGCCAGCAGCTCGACAGGGTCAGATACGCAGTATTTT.